This TCR beta chain was documented in a study of regulatory T cells in long-lasting Graves disease. This clonotype was found once. The TCR beta library used iRepertoire HTBI primers with Arm-PCR amplification of CDR3. One entry per CDR3 protein, called by TCRdb with MiXCR from the multiplex PCR reads. This table has hundreds of thousands of distinct CDR3 sequences, approximately 15% appearing once. Time point here: newly diagnosed GD, antithyroid drugs for less than 3 months. PBMCs provided the RNA from which the TCR library was made. Trimming left V 10 bases short and J 1 base short, with 14 bases between. The CDR3 spans 14 residues. The germline gives CDR1 SNHLY, CDR2 FYNNEI. The same data also contributed to another study, on T cells in Graves' hyperthyroidism and ophthalmopathy.

This receptor was identified in a man aged 40-49 years with Graves disease. J is TRBJ1-3 and V is TRBV2; maybe TRBD1 (6 bases). This specimen consisted of peripheral blood mononuclear cells (PBMCs), obtained at new diagnosis, from a patient treated with antithyroid drugs. The chain's CDR3 is CATRTDLSGNTIYF. The CDR3 nucleotides are TGTGCCACCAGGACAGATCTATCTGGAAACACCATATATTTT.